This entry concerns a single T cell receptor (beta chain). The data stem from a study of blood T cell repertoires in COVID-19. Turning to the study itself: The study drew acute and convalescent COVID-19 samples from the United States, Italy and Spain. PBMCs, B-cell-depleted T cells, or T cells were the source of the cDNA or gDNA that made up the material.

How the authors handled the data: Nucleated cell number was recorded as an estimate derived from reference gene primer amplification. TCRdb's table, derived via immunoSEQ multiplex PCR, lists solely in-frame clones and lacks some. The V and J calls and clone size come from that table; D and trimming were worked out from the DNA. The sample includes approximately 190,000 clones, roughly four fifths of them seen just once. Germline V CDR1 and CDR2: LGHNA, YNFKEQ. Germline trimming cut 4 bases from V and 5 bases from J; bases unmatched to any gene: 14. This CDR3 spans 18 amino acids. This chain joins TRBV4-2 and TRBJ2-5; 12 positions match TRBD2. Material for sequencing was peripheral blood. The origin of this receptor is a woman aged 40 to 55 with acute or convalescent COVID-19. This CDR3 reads CASSPGREGTSGLETQYF. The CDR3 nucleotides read TGTGCCAGCAGCCCGGGTAGAGAGGGGACTAGCGGGTTGGAGACCCAGTACTTC.